This TCR beta chain was recovered during a study of blood T cell repertoires in COVID-19. For the study at large: Specimens from acute and convalescent COVID-19 originated in the United States, Italy and Spain. The cDNA or gDNA used as material had been derived from T cells, B-cell-depleted T cells, or PBMCs.

The V end was cut by 6 bases, the J end by 4 bases, with 16 bases between. The CDR3 has 14 residues. CDR1 and CDR2 from the germline V gene are MDHEN and SYDVKM. TCRdb's table, derived via immunoSEQ multiplex PCR, lists solely in-frame clones and lacks some. This sample has about 200,000 clones, with about 93% found just once. Sequenced: peripheral blood. V and J are TRBV28 and TRBJ2-7; possible D gene TRBD2, 5 bases. The source of this sequence is a man aged 50 to 59 with acute or convalescent COVID-19. This CDR3 is CASRPIRGMYEQYF. Written as DNA, the CDR3 is TGTGCCAGCAGGCCGATTCGGGGAATGTACGAGCAGTACTTC.